One and the same sample provided the 18 T cell receptor beta chains below, sequenced in a study of shared clonotypes between healthy human individuals. Data came from immunoSEQ multiplex PCR; TCRdb stores just in-frame clones and leaves some out. The sample shows 2 million to 3 million clones, around 94% of them seen only once. Sequencing used naive CD4+ T cells sorted from blood. Sample subset: CD45RA+ positively selected. The receptors were gathered from a man aged 18 to 29 in good health.

This clone was recorded once. This chain uses TRBV30 with TRBJ1-3; D uncertain. Germline loops: CDR1 GTSNPN, CDR2 SVGIG (reference sequence). Deletions cut 2 bases from V and 5 bases from J, with 4 bases between. This CDR3 spans 11 amino acids. As DNA, the CDR3 is TGTGCCTGGAGTTCGCGAAACACCATATATTTT. It yields the protein CAWSSRNTIYF.

J is TRBJ2-3 and V is TRBV7-6, with 10 nucleotides matching TRBD2. Germline CDR1 and CDR2: SGHVS and FNYEAQ. Trimming at V came to 5 bases and at J to 6 bases, leaving 20 bases not matched to a gene. The CDR3 spans 19 residues. The CDR3 nucleotides are TGTGCCAGCAGCCCTACAAGTCATCTAGCGGGAGTTGGGGGGGATACGCAGTATTTT. Residues: CASSPTSHLAGVGGDTQYF.

The chain carries TRBV30 and TRBJ1-5; weak D call: TRBD1 (5 bases). The V and J ends lost 2 bases and 4 bases respectively, with 18 bases between them. Germline V CDR1 and CDR2: GTSNPN, SVGIG (reference sequence). The CDR3 loop spans 16 amino acids. CDR3 coding DNA: TGTGCCTGGAGTAGGTCGTCGATGGGGGGTAATCAGCCCCAGCATTTT. Translated, it gives CAWSRSSMGGNQPQHF.

In regard to this clone: Other nucleotide sequences from this sample produce the same CDR3. The chain recombines TRBV29-1 with TRBJ1-1; weak D call: TRBD1 (5 bases). Germline V CDR1 and CDR2: SQVTM, ANQGSEA. The V and J ends lost 4 bases and 1 base respectively, with 10 bases between them. The CDR3 has 13 amino acids. The CDR3 loop is CSVVGQGNTEAFF. The DNA for the CDR3 is TGCAGCGTTGTAGGCCAGGGGAACACTGAAGCTTTCTTT.

Notes on this clone: This same CDR3 is encoded by further DNA sequences in the sample. The chain links TRBV28 to TRBJ2-7; the D gene could be TRBD1 or TRBD2 (5 bases each). Trimming pared 3 bases from V and 1 base from J, leaving 10 bases between. The CDR3 length is 14 residues. From germline, CDR1 is MDHEN and CDR2 SYDVKM. In nucleotides, the CDR3 is TGTGCCAGCAGTTTGGGACGTCGATCCTACGAGCAGTACTTC. This sequence encodes CASSLGRRSYEQYF.

The V gene is TRBV5-1, the J gene TRBJ2-3; D may correspond to TRBD1 or TRBD2 (5 bases each). The CDR3 contains 15 residues. Germline CDR1 reads SGHRS; CDR2 reads YFSETQ. V was clipped by 4 bases and J by 4 bases, with 16 bases between them. The CDR3 DNA is TGCGCCAGCAGCCCCGGGACGACCACCTCAGATACGCAGTATTTT. Translated, it gives CASSPGTTTSDTQYF.

V is TRBV10-3 and J is TRBJ2-1, with TRBD1 matching 10 bases. The CDR3 extends over 17 amino acids. The junction had 10 bases not matched to a gene; V was cut back by 0 bases and J by 8 bases. Germline CDR1 ENHRY, CDR2 SYGVKD. The CDR3 sequence is CAISESSGTGVWHEQFF. The CDR3 DNA is TGTGCCATCAGTGAGTCTTCGGGGACAGGGGTTTGGCATGAGCAGTTCTTC.

V gene TRBV29-1 combines with J gene TRBJ1-1; D unresolved. Between the trimmed V and J ends, which lost 6 bases and 0 bases, there was a span of 8 bases. Germline CDR1 reads SQVTM; CDR2 reads ANQGSEA. CDR3 length equals 12 residues. CDR3 bases: TGCAGCGTCCAAACCATGAACACTGAAGCTTTCTTT. This encodes CSVQTMNTEAFF.

Only one count was recorded for this clone. The chain recombines TRBV7-9 with TRBJ2-2, with D perhaps being TRBD1 or TRBD2 (6 bases each). CDR3 length: 16 amino acids. V was shortened by 4 bases and J by 1 base, with 13 bases between the two germline ends. Germline values: CDR1 SEHNR, CDR2 FQNEAQ (reference sequence). Here the CDR3 DNA reads TGTGCCAGCAGCTACGCCGGGGGCGGGAACACCGGGGAGCTGTTTTTT. Translation: CASSYAGGGNTGELFF.

This chain joins TRBV11-2 and TRBJ2-5; 12 bases align to TRBD2. Germline V CDR1 and CDR2: SGHAT, FQNNGV. Trimming removed 3 bases from V and 2 bases from J; junction bases left unmatched: 4. This CDR3 comprises 16 residues. The CDR3 region has the DNA TGTGCCAGCAGCTTTAAGACTAGCGGGGGTCAAGAGACCCAGTACTTC. It translates to CASSFKTSGGQETQYF.

The chain has TRBV7-2 and TRBJ2-3; tentatively, D is TRBD1 (5 bases). Germline assignment: CDR1 SGHTA and CDR2 FQGNSA. The CDR3 is 13 amino acids. Between the trimmed V and J ends, which lost 6 bases and 3 bases, there was a span of 10 bases. In DNA, the CDR3 is TGTGCCAGCAGGGGGCGCGGAACAGATACGCAGTATTTT. Protein sequence: CASRGRGTDTQYF.

The rearrangement joins TRBV7-6 to TRBJ2-7; the match to TRBD2 covers 7 bases. V shed 3 bases, J shed 5 bases, and the junction held 7 bases outside the gene matches. Germline lookup yields CDR1 SGHVS and CDR2 FNYEAQ. The CDR3 has 14 residues. The CDR3 nucleotides are TGTGCCAGCAGCTTCGGGAGGACCGAGGACGAGCAGTACTTC. Translation gives CASSFGRTEDEQYF. The whole variable domain, filled in from reference TRBV7-6 and TRBJ2-7, reads GAGVSQSPRYKVTKRGQDVALRCDPISGHVSLYWYRQALGQGPEFLTYFNYEAQQDKSGLPNDRFSAERPEGSISTLTIQRTEQRDSAMYRCASSFGRTEDEQYFGPGTRLTVT.

J is TRBJ1-5 and V is TRBV10-3, with 7 positions matching TRBD1. V trimming: 3 bases; J trimming: 7 bases; junction bases outside the gene matches: 6. The CDR3 is 14 residues long. The V gene's germline CDR1 is ENHRY and CDR2 SYGVKD. In nucleotides, the CDR3 is TGTGCCATCAGTGATGAGGGGGCCGGGCAGCCCCAGCATTTT. Protein sequence: CAISDEGAGQPQHF.

The chain couples TRBV19 to TRBJ1-2, with 8 bases aligning to TRBD1. The ends lost 4 bases at V and 5 bases at J; junction bases unmatched: 9. Germline values: CDR1 LNHDA, CDR2 SQIVND (reference sequence). This CDR3 is built from 15 residues. The CDR3 loop reads CASSSRGRVGYGYTF. CDR3 DNA sequence: TGTGCCAGTAGTAGCAGGGGGCGCGTGGGGTATGGCTACACCTTC.

The chain combines TRBV5-1 with TRBJ2-3; 9 nucleotides agree with TRBD2. Trimming took 3 bases from V and 4 from J; bases not matched to a gene: 6. The CDR3 runs to 15 residues. The germline CDR1 and CDR2 sequences are SGHRS and YFSETQ. The CDR3 DNA reads as TGCGCCAGCAGCTCTGCGGGAGGGGTGGCAGATACGCAGTATTTT. Translated: CASSSAGGVADTQYF.

The V and J genes are TRBV5-1 and TRBJ1-1; D is ambiguous. There are 16 residues in the CDR3. Germline-derived CDR1 and CDR2 are SGHRS and YFSETQ. With 4 bases removed from V and 1 base from J, the gap between germline ends came to 17 bases. The DNA of the CDR3 is TGCGCCAGCAGCCGCGAGAGGGCAGCGGCGAACACTGAAGCTTTCTTT. This codes for CASSRERAAANTEAFF.

The rearrangement uses TRBV28 and TRBJ1-5; 7 nucleotides align to TRBD1. J was trimmed by 0 bases and V by 3 bases; bases with no gene match: 5. The CDR3 loop spans 16 amino acids. Germline V gene lookup returns CDR1 MDHEN and CDR2 SYDVKM. The CDR3 region is CASSFRTGLSNQPQHF. CDR3 DNA: TGTGCCAGCAGTTTCCGGACAGGTCTTAGCAATCAGCCCCAGCATTTT.

V and J are TRBV2 and TRBJ2-7, with TRBD2 identical over 11 bases. Germline CDR1 SNHLY, CDR2 FYNNEI. The J segment lost 6 bases and the V segment lost 5 bases, leaving 12 bases of the junction unmatched. The CDR3 has 16 residues. CDR3 sequence reads: CASSSTSSLAGVEQYF. The CDR3 nucleotides are TGTGCCAGCAGTTCCACAAGTTCACTAGCGGGGGTCGAGCAGTACTTC. Variable domain in full (rest from reference TRBV2 and TRBJ2-7): EPEVTQTPSHQVTQMGQEVILRCVPISNHLYFYWYRQILGQKVEFLVSFYNNEISEKSEIFDDQFSVERPDGSNFTLKIRSTKLEDSAMYFCASSSTSSLAGVEQYFGPGTRLTVT.